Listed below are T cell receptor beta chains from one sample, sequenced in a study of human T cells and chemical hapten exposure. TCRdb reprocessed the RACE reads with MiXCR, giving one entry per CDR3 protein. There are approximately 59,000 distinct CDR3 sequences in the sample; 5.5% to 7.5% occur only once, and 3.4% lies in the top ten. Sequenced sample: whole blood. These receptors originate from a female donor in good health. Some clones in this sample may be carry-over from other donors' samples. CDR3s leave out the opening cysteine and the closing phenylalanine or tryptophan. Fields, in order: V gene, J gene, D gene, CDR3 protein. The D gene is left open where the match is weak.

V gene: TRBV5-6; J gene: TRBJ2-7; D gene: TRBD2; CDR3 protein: ASSWGLAGGHTSYEQY
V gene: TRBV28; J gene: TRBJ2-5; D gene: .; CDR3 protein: ASSSPFSKGETQY
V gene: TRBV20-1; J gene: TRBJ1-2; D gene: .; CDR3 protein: SASRPNYGYT
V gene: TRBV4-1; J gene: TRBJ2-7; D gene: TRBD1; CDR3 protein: ASSQPGQGHEQY
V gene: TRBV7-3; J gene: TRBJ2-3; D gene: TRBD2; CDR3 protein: ASSLTTSGSIDTQY
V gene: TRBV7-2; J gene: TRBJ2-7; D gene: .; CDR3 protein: ASSPRGPSRPEQY
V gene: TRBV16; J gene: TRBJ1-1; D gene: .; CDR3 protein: ASSQFVNTEAF
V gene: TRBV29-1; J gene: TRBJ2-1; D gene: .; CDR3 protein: SVDSKAASTRNEQF
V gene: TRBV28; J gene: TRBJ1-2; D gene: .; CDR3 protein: ASIRRGGDGYT
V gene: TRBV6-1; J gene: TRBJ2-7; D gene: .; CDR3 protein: ASSESPTYEQY
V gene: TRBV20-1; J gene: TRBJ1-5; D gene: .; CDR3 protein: SAREGAIGNQPQH
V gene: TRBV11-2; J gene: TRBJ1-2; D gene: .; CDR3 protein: ASSFSPGIPTLYGYT
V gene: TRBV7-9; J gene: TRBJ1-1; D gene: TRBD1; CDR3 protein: ASSETPGQDGAEAF
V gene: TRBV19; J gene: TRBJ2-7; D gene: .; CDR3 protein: ASSIGTLSYEQY
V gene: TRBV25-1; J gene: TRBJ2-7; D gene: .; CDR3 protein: ASPARGRSTYEQY
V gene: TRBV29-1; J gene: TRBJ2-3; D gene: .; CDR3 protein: SVVPTGETSSADTQY
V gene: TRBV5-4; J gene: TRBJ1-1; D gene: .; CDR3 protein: ASSLDWAAHGTEAF
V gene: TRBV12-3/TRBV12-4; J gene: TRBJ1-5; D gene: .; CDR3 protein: ASTAGRTNQPQH
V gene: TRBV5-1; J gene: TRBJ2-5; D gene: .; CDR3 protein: ASSRTNAPEETQY
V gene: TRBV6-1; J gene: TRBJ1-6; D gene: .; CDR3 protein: ASRVGEWNSPLH
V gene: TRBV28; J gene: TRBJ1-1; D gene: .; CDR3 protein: ASRQVDTEAF
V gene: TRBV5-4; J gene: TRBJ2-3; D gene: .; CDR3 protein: ASSGREDTDTQY
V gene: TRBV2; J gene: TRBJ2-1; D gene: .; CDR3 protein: ASSGRAQGGSYNEQF
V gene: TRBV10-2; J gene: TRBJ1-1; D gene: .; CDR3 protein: ASRWTNTEAF
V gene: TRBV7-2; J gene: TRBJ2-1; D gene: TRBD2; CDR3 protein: ASSFPIAGGPPDEQF
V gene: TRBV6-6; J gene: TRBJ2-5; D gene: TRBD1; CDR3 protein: ASRDRQVQETQY
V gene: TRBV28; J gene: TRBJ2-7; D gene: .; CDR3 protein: ASNSHGVSYEQY
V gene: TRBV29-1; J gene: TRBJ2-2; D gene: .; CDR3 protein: SVQGSTANTGELF
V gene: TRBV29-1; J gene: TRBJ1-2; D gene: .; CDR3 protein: SVGGQAYGYT
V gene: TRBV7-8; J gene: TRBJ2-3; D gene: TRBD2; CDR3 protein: ASNPRRLAVTDTQY
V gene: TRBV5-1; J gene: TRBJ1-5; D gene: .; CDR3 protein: ASSLLGGHNQPQH
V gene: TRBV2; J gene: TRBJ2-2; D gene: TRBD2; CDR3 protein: ASSPRILAGVDTGELF
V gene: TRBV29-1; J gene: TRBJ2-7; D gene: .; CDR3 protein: SAGTSAYEQY
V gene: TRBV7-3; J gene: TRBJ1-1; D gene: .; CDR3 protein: ASSLTAANTEAF
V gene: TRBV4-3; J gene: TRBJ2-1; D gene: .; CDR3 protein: ASSHGTRDSNEQF
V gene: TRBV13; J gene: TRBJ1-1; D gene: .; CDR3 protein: ASSSTDGMNTEAF
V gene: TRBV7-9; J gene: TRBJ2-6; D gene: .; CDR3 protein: AVSSSILGGANVLT
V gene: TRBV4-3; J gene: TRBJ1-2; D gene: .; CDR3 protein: ASSQTGNYGYT
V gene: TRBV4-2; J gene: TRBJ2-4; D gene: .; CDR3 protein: ASSQRAAAPNIQY
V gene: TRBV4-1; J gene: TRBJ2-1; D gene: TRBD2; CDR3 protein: ASSQEGAGTYNEQF
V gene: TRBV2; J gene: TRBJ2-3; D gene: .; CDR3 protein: ASKGAWRTTDTQY
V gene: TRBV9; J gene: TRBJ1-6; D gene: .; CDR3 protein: ASSVGVNNSPLH
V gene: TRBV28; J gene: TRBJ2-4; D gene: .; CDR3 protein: ASSLGLAKNIQY
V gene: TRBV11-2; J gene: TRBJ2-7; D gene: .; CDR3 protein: ASRGQGMAYEQY
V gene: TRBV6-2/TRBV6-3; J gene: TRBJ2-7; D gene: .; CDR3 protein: ASSYPQEPYEQY
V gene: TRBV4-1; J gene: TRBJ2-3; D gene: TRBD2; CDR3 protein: ASTSGRVADTQY
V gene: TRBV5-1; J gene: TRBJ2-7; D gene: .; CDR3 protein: ASSLGRAFVRGGYEQY
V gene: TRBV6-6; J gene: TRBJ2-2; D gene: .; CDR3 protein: ASNPTGRDTGELF
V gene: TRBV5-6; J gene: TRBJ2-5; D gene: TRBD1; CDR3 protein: ASSLVGQGQETQY
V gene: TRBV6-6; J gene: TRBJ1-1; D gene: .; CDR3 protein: ASSYSGRGTEAF
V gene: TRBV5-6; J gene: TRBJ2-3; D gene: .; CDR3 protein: ASTPKGMADTQY
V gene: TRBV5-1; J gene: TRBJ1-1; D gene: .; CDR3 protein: ASSTGDIATEAF
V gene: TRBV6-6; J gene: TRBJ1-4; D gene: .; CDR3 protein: ASSYGTGNEKLF
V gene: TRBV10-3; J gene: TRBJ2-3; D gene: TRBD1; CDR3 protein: ATGDRATTDTQY
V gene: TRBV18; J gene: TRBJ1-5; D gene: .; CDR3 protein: ASSSAAQPQH
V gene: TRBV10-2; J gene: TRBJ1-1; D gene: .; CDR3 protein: ASSEIMNTEAF
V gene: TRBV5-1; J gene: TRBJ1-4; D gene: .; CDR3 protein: ASSLEAALNEKLF